This TCR beta chain was recovered during a study of OX40 agonist ivuxolimab in advanced cancers. TCRdb keeps only in-frame clones here, not all; method: immunoSEQ multiplex PCR. The profile shows some 33,000 clones, roughly 87% of them singletons. This CDR3 spans 14 amino acids. V shed 5 bases and J shed 0 bases, with 10 bases lying between them. Germline loops: CDR1 MNHNY, CDR2 SVGAGI (reference sequence). The clonotype comes from an adult with an advanced solid tumor such as melanoma, head and neck, liver or kidney cancer. The chain joins TRBV6-6 to TRBJ2-5; no reliable D call. Source: CD4+ or CD8+ T cells sorted from blood, taken in a trial of the OX40 agonist ivuxolimab. CDR3 amino acids: CASSRSQNQETQYF. The DNA of the CDR3 is TGTGCCAGCAGTCGAAGCCAGAACCAAGAGACCCAGTACTTC.